The source of this TCR beta chain is a study of molecular identifiers for immune sequencing clone quantification. Study-wide results and limits: Detection of one spiked Jurkat cell's TCR RNA reportedly worked in more than 850,000 naive cells.

TCRdb redid the calling of the PCR reads with MiXCR, one entry per CDR3 protein. The data contain fewer than 75,000 distinct CDR3 sequences, around a sixth of them singletons. A remark on this clonotype: Antigen specificity is unknown. A junction end diverges from the germline sequence, so it may reflect a read error.

For naive CD8 T cells, sorting used the CD8+CD4-CCR7+CD45RA+ phenotype. CDR3 length equals 16 residues. From germline, CDR1 is SGHAT and CDR2 FQNNGV. Sequenced sample: naive CD8+ T cells from blood, with Jurkat cell RNA spiked in. As to subset: FACS-sorted CD8+CD4-CCR7+CD45RA+ naive T cells. The V gene is TRBV11-2, the J gene TRBJ2-7; TRBD2 aligns across 9 bases. This TCR derives from a human donor in good health. Some libraries in this study had Jurkat cell RNA spiked in. The CDR3 reads CASNLGSSGSHYGQYF. As DNA, the CDR3 is TGTGCCAGCAACTTGGGGAGTAGCGGGAGCCACTACGGGCAGTACTTC.